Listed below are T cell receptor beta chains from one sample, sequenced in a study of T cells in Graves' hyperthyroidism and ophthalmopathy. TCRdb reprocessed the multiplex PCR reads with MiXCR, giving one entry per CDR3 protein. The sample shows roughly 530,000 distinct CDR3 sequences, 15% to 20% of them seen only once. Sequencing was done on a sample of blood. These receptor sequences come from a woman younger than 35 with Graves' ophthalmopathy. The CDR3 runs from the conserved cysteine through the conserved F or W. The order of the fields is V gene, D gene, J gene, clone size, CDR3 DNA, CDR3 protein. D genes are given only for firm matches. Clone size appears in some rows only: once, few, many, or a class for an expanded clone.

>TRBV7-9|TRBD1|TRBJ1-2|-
TGTGCCAGCAGCTCCACCCTGGGACAGGGAGAGGATGGCTACACCTTC
CASSSTLGQGEDGYTF
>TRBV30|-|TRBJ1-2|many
TGTGCCCAGCGAAACTATGGCTACACCTTC
CAQRNYGYTF
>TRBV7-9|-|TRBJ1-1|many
TGTGCCAGCAGCCCAGTCCATTCGCCCAACACTGAAGCTTTCTTT
CASSPVHSPNTEAFF
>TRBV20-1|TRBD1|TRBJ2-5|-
TGCAGTGCTAGAGATGCACTAGGGGGCGGAGAGACCCAGTACTTC
CSARDALGGGETQYF
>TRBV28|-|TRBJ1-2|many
TGTGCCAGCAGTGCGGGGCGGAACTATGGCTACACCTTC
CASSAGRNYGYTF
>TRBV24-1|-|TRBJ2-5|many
TGTGCCACCAGTGATACAACTCAGGGTGTTGGAGAGACCCAGTACTTC
CATSDTTQGVGETQYF
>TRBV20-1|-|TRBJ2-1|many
TGCAGTGCTAGAGACGGACTTGTCTCCTACAATGAGCAGTTCTTC
CSARDGLVSYNEQFF
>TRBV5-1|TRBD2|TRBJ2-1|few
TGCGCCAGCAGCAACTCTCTAGCGGGGGATTACAATGAGCAGTTCTTC
CASSNSLAGDYNEQFF
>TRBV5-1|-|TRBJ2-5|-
TGCGCCAGCAGCTTCCAACCGGGACATCGGAGAGAGACCCAGTACTTC
CASSFQPGHRRETQYF
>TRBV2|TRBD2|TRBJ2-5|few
TGTGCCAGCACCCTGGTAGCGGGGGGGCGAGAGACCCAGTACTTC
CASTLVAGGRETQYF
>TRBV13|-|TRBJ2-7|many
TGTGCCAGCAGCTTAGGGTCCGGGGGGCCCTACGAGCAGTACTTC
CASSLGSGGPYEQYF
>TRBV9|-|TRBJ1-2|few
TGTGCCAGCAGCGTAGACCAGGGGTCAGGGGGCTACACCTTC
CASSVDQGSGGYTF
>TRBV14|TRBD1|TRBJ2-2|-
TGTGCCAGCAGCCAAGAGGGGACAGGGGGCGCACGGAAAGTCACCGGGGAGCTGTTTTTT
CASSQEGTGGARKVTGELFF
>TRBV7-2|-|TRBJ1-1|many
TGTGCCAGCAGCTCTACACAGATGAACACTGAAGCTTTCTTT
CASSSTQMNTEAFF
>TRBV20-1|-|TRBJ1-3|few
TGCAGTGCTAGAGCTCGGAGGGACACAGGGTCCGTTAGCTCTGGAAACACCATATATTTT
CSARARRDTGSVSSGNTIYF
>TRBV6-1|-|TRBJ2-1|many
TGTGCCACGTACTTCGGGAATGAGCAGTTCTTC
CATYFGNEQFF
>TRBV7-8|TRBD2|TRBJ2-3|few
TGTGCCAGTTTCAGACTAGCGGGAGATACAGATACGCAGTATTTT
CASFRLAGDTDTQYF
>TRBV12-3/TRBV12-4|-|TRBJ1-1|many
TGTGCCAGCAGTACCTATGGGGAGTTGCACACTGAAGCTTTCTTT
CASSTYGELHTEAFF
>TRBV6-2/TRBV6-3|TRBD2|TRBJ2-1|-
TGTGCCAGCAGTTACTCGACTAGCGGGATTCATGAGCAGTTCTTC
CASSYSTSGIHEQFF
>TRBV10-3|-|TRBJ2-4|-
TGTGCCATCAGTGTCCGGCACCGGGGTTGGACCAAAAACATTCAGTACTTC
CAISVRHRGWTKNIQYF
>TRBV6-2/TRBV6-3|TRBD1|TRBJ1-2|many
TGTGCCAGCAGCCCCCTGGGACAGGGCAACTATGGCTACACCTTC
CASSPLGQGNYGYTF
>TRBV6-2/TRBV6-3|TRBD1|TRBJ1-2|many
TGTGCCAGCAGAACAACATCGGGACAGGGACGAGGCTACACCTTC
CASRTTSGQGRGYTF
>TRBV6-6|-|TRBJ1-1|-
TGTGCCAGCAGTTACTCCCCTTTCCAGGTTCGAAACACTGAAGCTTTCTTT
CASSYSPFQVRNTEAFF
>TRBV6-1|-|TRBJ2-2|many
TGTGCCAGCAGACAGGGACGGAACACCGGGGAGCTGTTTTTT
CASRQGRNTGELFF
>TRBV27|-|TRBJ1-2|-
TGTGCCAGCAGCCCCGGGACGGACTACAACTATGGCTACACCTTC
CASSPGTDYNYGYTF
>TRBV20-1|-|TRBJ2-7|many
TGCAGTGCTATAAAGCGGAGCTCCTACGAGCAGTACTTC
CSAIKRSSYEQYF
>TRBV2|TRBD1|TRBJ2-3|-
TGTGCCAGCAGCGTGACTCCCTCGGGGGACAGGGTATACACAGATACGCAGTATTTT
CASSVTPSGDRVYTDTQYF
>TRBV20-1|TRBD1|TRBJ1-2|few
TGCAGTGCTAGAGTTGCTCTAGGGGGGACAGGGAATAGGGGCTACACCTTC
CSARVALGGTGNRGYTF